These T cell receptor beta chains were read from a single sample in a study of T cell responses to AZD1222 COVID-19 vaccine. Sequenced by immunoSEQ multiplex PCR; TCRdb stores in-frame clones only, minus some. The table shows 75,000 to 100,000 clones, with about 88% occurring only once. Sequences were derived from peripheral blood, sampled on day 0 of AZD1222 vaccination. The receptor set was obtained from an adult in good health. CDR3s include the opening cysteine and the closing phenylalanine or tryptophan. A D gene is named only where the DNA matches it firmly. Rows give clone size only sometimes, using once, few, many, or a class for an expanded clone.

TRBV30	NA	TRBJ1-1	NA	CAWSVSTEAFF	TGTGCCTGGAGTGTTAGCACTGAAGCTTTCTTT
TRBV30	TRBD1	TRBJ1-6	NA	CAWSRQGGQGSPLHF	TGTGCCTGGTCTCGACAGGGGGGCCAGGGTTCACCCCTCCACTTT
TRBV5-5	NA	TRBJ1-3	NA	CASSARQETFSGNTIYF	TGTGCCAGCAGCGCCCGACAGGAGACCTTCTCTGGAAACACCATATATTTT
TRBV3-1/TRBV3-2	TRBD1	TRBJ1-6	NA	CASSPRGRGPDSPLHF	TGTGCCAGCAGTCCCAGGGGAAGGGGGCCAGACTCACCCCTCCACTTT
TRBV5-4	TRBD1	TRBJ1-2	NA	CASSPIDRGHFYGYTF	TGTGCCAGCAGCCCAATCGACAGGGGGCATTTCTATGGCTACACCTTC
TRBV12-5	NA	TRBJ2-7	NA	CASGSQGTVDEQYF	TGTGCTAGTGGATCACAGGGAACCGTAGACGAGCAGTACTTC
TRBV6-5	NA	TRBJ1-1	NA	CASSYSYSNTEAFF	TGTGCCAGCAGTTACTCGTACAGTAACACTGAAGCTTTCTTT
TRBV29-1	NA	TRBJ1-1	NA	CSAAEGLGAFF	TGCAGCGCTGCCGAGGGGCTCGGAGCTTTCTTT
TRBV18	NA	TRBJ1-1	NA	CASSPPGGRRGNTEAFF	TGTGCCAGCTCACCTCCCGGAGGGCGCAGGGGGAACACTGAAGCTTTCTTT
TRBV21-1	NA	TRBJ2-1	NA	CAINRCIPYNEQFF	TGTGCCATTAATCGCTGCATACCTTACAATGAGCAGTTCTTC
TRBV7-2	TRBD2	TRBJ2-5	NA	CASSSSPTWAGVQETQYF	TGTGCCAGCAGCTCCTCCCCGACTTGGGCGGGGGTCCAAGAGACCCAGTACTTC
TRBV19	TRBD1	TRBJ1-6	NA	CASSSTGQGTGSPLHF	TGTGCCAGTAGTTCTACGGGACAGGGGACCGGTTCACCCCTCCACTTT
TRBV2	NA	TRBJ2-5	NA	CASSDSNRGETQYF	TGTGCCAGCAGTGATAGCAACCGGGGAGAGACCCAGTACTTC
TRBV6-6	NA	TRBJ2-7	NA	CASSPDRNSYEQYF	TGTGCCAGCAGTCCGGACAGAAACTCCTACGAGCAGTACTTC
TRBV27	NA	TRBJ2-2	NA	CASSLIRGPTGELFF	TGTGCCAGCAGTTTAATTAGGGGCCCCACCGGGGAGCTGTTTTTT
TRBV10-2	NA	TRBJ1-2	NA	CASSRINYGYTF	TGCGCCAGCAGCCGGATAAACTATGGCTACACCTTC
TRBV30	NA	TRBJ1-2	once	CAWSPTGTNYGYTF	TGTGCCTGGAGCCCTACAGGGACCAACTATGGCTACACCTTC
TRBV6-4	NA	TRBJ2-2	NA	CASSGREAGELFF	TGTGCCAGCAGTGGCCGTGAGGCCGGGGAGCTGTTTTTT
TRBV7-6	NA	TRBJ2-1	NA	CASRLIERGNNEQFF	TGTGCCAGCAGACTTATAGAGAGGGGAAACAATGAGCAGTTCTTC
TRBV24-1	NA	TRBJ1-2	NA	CATSDPDGKGYTF	TGTGCCACCAGTGACCCCGACGGGAAAGGCTACACCTTC
TRBV3-1/TRBV3-2	NA	TRBJ1-5	NA	CASSPESGGQPQHF	TGTGCCAGCAGCCCAGAGTCGGGCGGGCAGCCCCAGCATTTT
TRBV3-1/TRBV3-2	NA	TRBJ2-3	NA	CASSPPGVTDTQYF	TGTGCCAGCAGCCCTCCTGGGGTCACAGATACGCAGTATTTT
TRBV15	NA	TRBJ2-3	few	CATSRVRGSLTDTQYF	TGTGCCACCAGCAGAGTGCGGGGCTCCCTCACAGATACGCAGTATTTT
TRBV2	NA	TRBJ1-5	NA	CASTIQGGSNQPQHF	TGTGCCAGCACGATACAGGGCGGAAGCAATCAGCCCCAGCATTTT
TRBV27	TRBD1	TRBJ1-5	NA	CASSLDRVSNQPQHF	TGTGCCAGCAGTTTAGACAGGGTCAGCAATCAGCCCCAGCATTTT
TRBV11-2	NA	TRBJ1-1	few	CASSLGQGKRATEAFF	TGTGCCAGCAGCTTAGGGCAGGGAAAGAGGGCCACTGAAGCTTTCTTT
TRBV15	NA	TRBJ1-6	NA	CATRRAGGSYNSPLHF	TGTGCCACCAGAAGAGCCGGGGGATCCTATAATTCACCCCTCCACTTT
TRBV28	TRBD1	TRBJ1-5	NA	CASHQRQGGNQPQHF	TGTGCCAGCCACCAAAGACAGGGCGGCAATCAGCCCCAGCATTTT
TRBV10-3	NA	TRBJ1-1	NA	CAISESMGLNTEAFF	TGTGCCATCAGTGAGTCGATGGGTTTGAACACTGAAGCTTTCTTT
TRBV2	NA	TRBJ2-2	NA	CASTVAWGTGELFF	TGTGCCAGCACTGTAGCCTGGGGTACCGGGGAGCTGTTTTTT
TRBV7-9	NA	TRBJ1-4	NA	CASSLERGRKLFF	TGTGCCAGCAGCTTAGAGCGGGGACGAAAACTGTTTTTT
TRBV2	NA	TRBJ2-7	NA	CASTPGRTYEQYF	TGTGCCAGCACCCCGGGACGAACGTACGAGCAGTACTTC
TRBV14	NA	TRBJ1-6	NA	CASSQALGNTSPLHF	TGTGCCAGCAGCCAAGCCCTGGGGAACACTTCACCCCTCCACTTT
TRBV12-3/TRBV12-4	NA	TRBJ1-2	once	CASSSGTYGYTF	TGTGCCAGCAGTTCCGGAACCTATGGCTACACCTTC
TRBV18	NA	TRBJ2-1	NA	CASSPLSGSSYNEQFF	TGTGCCAGCTCACCACTTTCGGGGAGCTCCTACAATGAGCAGTTCTTC
TRBV28	NA	TRBJ1-1	NA	CASSQTLGPTATFF	TGTGCCAGCAGTCAAACATTGGGGCCCACGGCGACTTTCTTT
TRBV29-1	TRBD1	TRBJ1-6	NA	CSARTGDNSPLHF	TGCAGCGCCCGGACAGGGGATAATTCACCCCTCCACTTT
TRBV7-8	TRBD2	TRBJ2-1	NA	CASSRLANEQFF	TGTGCCAGCAGCCGACTAGCAAATGAGCAGTTCTTC
TRBV6-6	NA	TRBJ1-5	NA	CASSSRQVGFSQPQHF	TGTGCCAGCAGTTCCCGACAGGTTGGGTTTAGTCAGCCCCAGCATTTT
TRBV12-5	NA	TRBJ1-1	NA	CASGKTKGAEAFF	TGTGCTAGTGGTAAAACGAAGGGAGCTGAAGCTTTCTTT
TRBV28	NA	TRBJ1-2	NA	CASRLGPYGYTF	TGTGCCAGCAGGCTAGGCCCATATGGCTACACCTTC
TRBV5-1	TRBD2	TRBJ2-1	NA	CASSLRPSGVYNEQFF	TGCGCCAGCAGCCTTAGACCCAGCGGGGTCTACAATGAGCAGTTCTTC
TRBV2	TRBD1	TRBJ1-2	NA	CASSEDRGVDGYTF	TGTGCCAGCAGTGAGGACAGGGGGGTCGATGGCTACACCTTC
TRBV11-2	NA	TRBJ2-7	NA	CASSLAGGLRAEQYF	TGTGCCAGCAGCTTAGCCGGAGGGTTGAGGGCCGAGCAGTACTTC
TRBV19	NA	TRBJ1-5	NA	CASMRGGVSRDQPQHF	TGTGCCAGCATGCGTGGCGGCGTAAGTAGGGATCAGCCCCAGCATTTT
TRBV7-2	NA	TRBJ2-7	NA	CASSLSPSYEQYF	TGTGCCAGCAGCTTAAGCCCGTCCTACGAGCAGTACTTC